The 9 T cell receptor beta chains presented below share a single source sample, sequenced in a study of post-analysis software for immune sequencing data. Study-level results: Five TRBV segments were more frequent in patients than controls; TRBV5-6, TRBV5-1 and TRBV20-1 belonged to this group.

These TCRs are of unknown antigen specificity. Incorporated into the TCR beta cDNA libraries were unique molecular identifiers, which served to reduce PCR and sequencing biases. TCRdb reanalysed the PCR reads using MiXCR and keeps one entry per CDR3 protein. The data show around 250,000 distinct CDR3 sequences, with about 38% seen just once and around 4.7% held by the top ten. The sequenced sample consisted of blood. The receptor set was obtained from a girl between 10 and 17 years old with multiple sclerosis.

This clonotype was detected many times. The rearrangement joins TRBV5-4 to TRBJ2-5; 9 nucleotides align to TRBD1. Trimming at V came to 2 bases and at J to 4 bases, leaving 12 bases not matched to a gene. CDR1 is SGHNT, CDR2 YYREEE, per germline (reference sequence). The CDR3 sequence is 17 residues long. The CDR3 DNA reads TGTGCCAGCAGCTTAAGTACGGGACAGGGTTTGGGAGAGACCCAGTACTTC. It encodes CASSLSTGQGLGETQYF.

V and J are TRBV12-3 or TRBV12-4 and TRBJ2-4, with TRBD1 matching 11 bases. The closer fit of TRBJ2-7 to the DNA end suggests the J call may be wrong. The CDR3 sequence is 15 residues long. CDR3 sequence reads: CASSTGTGGAYEQYF. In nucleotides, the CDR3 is TGTGCCAGCAGCACCGGGACAGGGGGGGCCTACGAGCAGTACTTC.

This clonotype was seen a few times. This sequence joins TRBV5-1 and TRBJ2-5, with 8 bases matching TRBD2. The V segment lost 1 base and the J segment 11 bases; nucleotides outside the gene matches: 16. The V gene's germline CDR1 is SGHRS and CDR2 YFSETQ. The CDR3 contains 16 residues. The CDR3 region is CASSLHVAGIDNEQYF. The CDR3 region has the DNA TGCGCCAGCAGCTTGCATGTAGCGGGAATAGACAATGAGCAGTACTTC.

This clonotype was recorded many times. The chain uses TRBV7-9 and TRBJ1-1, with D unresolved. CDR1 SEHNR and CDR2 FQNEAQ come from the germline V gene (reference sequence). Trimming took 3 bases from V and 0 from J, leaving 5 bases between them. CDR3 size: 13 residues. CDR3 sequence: CASSFTMNTEAFF. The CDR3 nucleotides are TGTGCCAGCAGCTTTACAATGAACACTGAAGCTTTCTTT.

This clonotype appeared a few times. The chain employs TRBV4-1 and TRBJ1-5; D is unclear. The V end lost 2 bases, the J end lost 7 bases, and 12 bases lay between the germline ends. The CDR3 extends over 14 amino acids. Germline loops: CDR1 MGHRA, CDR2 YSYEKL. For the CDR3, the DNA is TGCGCCAGCAGCCAACCGGGATCAAAACAGCCCCAGCATTTT. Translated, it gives CASSQPGSKQPQHF.

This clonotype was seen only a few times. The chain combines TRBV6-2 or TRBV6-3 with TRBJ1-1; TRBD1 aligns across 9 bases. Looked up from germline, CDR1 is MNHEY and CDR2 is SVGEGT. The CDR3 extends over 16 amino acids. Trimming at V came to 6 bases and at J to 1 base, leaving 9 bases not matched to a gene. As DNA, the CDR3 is TGTGCCAGCAGCACCTCTAGGACAGGGGCGAACACTGAAGCTTTCTTT. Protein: CASSTSRTGANTEAFF.

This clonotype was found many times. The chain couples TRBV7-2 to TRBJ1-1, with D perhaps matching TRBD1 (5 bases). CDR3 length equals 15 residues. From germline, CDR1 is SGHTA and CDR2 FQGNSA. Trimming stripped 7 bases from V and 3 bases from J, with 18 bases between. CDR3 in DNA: TGTGCCAGCAACAACCAAGTGGGACGGGACACTGAAGCTTTCTTT. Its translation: CASNNQVGRDTEAFF.

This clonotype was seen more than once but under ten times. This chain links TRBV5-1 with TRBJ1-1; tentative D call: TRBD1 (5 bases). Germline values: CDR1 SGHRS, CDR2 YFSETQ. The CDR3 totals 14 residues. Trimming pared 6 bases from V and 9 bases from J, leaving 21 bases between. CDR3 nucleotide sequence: TGCGCCAGCATCCCGACCGGGACTTCGGGTAAAGCTTTCTTT. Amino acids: CASIPTGTSGKAFF.

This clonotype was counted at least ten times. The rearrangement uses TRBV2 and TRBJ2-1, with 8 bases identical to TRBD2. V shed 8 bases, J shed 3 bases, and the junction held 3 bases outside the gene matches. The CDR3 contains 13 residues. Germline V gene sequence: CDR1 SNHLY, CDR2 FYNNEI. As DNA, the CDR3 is TGTGCCAGCCAAGCGGGGGACTACAATGAGCAGTTCTTC. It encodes CASQAGDYNEQFF. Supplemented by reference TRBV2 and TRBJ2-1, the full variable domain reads EPEVTQTPSHQVTQMGQEVILRCVPISNHLYFYWYRQILGQKVEFLVSFYNNEISEKSEIFDDQFSVERPDGSNFTLKIRSTKLEDSAMYFCASQAGDYNEQFFGPGTRLTVL.